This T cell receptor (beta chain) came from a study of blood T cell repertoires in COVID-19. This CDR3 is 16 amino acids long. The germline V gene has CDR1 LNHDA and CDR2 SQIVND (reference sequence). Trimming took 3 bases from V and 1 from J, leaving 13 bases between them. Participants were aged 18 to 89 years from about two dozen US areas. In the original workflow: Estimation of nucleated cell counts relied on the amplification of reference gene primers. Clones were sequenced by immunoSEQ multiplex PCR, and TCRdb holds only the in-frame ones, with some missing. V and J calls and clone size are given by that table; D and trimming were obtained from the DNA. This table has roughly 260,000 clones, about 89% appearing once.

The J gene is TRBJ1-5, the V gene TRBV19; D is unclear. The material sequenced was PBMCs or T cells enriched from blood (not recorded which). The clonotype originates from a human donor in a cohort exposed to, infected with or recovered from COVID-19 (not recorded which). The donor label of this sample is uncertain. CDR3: CASSMGEWGSNQPQHF. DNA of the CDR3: TGTGCCAGTAGTATGGGAGAATGGGGAAGCAATCAGCCCCAGCATTTT.